The text below deals with one T cell receptor beta chain. Within a library made for alpha chains, this beta chain is off target, and its count is uninformative. Regarding time point: blood at routine non-recurrence follow-up after resection. The sample originates from a study of spatial heterogeneity in lung cancer. The ends were cut back, 5 bases at V and 10 bases at J, with 17 bases in the middle. CDR3 length: 14 amino acids. Germline V lookup: CDR1 SGHTA, CDR2 FQGNSA. TCRdb processed the 5' RACE reads anew with MiXCR; each CDR3 protein has one entry. The sample gives 2,500 to 3,500 distinct CDR3 sequences, 55% of which show up once; 3.1% is in the top ten.

Material: PBMCs, obtained at follow-up. The sequence derives from a male donor with early-stage non-small cell lung cancer. The genes are TRBV7-2 and TRBJ1-4; D may be TRBD1 (5 bases). The CDR3 sequence is CASSTPGPGRKLFF. The CDR3 DNA is TGTGCCAGCAGCACCCCGGGACCCGGCCGAAAACTGTTTTTT.